This T cell receptor (beta chain) is drawn from a study of T cell repertoires in cytomegalovirus infection. In germline, CDR1 is MNHEY, CDR2 SMNVEV (reference sequence). The CDR3 sequence is 14 residues long. Between the trimmed V and J ends, which lost 5 bases and 4 bases, there was a span of 14 bases. As for this clonotype: The antigen is not known.

TCRdb recomputed calls from the reads with MiXCR, one row per CDR3 protein. The sample includes some 200,000 distinct CDR3 sequences, 38% of them seen just once. The receptor comes from a human donor in good health (CMV status not recorded). Some clones in this sample may be carry-over from other donors' samples. The chain carries TRBV27 and TRBJ1-1; D is uncertain. The sample in question was CD8+ T cells from cultured PBMCs, obtained from culture after CMV antigen stimulation. In nucleotides, the CDR3 is TGTGCCAGCAGTCCCCGTGACGTTGTCACTGAAGCTTTCTTT. Its protein product is CASSPRDVVTEAFF.